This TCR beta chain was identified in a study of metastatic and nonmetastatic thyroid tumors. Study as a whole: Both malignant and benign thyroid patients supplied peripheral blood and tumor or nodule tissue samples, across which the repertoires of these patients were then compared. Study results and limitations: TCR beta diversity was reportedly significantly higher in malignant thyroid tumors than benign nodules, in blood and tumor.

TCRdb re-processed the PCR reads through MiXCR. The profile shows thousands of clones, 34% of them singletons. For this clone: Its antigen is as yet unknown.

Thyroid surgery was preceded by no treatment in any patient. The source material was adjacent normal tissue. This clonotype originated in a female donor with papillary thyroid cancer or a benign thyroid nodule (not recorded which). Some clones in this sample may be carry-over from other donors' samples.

DNA of the CDR3: TGTGCCGACAGCTACTTTCCGGGGGCCGGCACAGATACGCAGTATTTT. It encodes CADSYFPGAGTDTQYF. The rearrangement uses TRBV15 and TRBJ2-3; D is possibly TRBD1 or TRBD2 (6 bases each). Trimming left V 11 bases short and J 1 base short, with 22 bases between. Germline assignment: CDR1 LNHNV and CDR2 YYDKDF (reference sequence). The CDR3 spans 16 residues.